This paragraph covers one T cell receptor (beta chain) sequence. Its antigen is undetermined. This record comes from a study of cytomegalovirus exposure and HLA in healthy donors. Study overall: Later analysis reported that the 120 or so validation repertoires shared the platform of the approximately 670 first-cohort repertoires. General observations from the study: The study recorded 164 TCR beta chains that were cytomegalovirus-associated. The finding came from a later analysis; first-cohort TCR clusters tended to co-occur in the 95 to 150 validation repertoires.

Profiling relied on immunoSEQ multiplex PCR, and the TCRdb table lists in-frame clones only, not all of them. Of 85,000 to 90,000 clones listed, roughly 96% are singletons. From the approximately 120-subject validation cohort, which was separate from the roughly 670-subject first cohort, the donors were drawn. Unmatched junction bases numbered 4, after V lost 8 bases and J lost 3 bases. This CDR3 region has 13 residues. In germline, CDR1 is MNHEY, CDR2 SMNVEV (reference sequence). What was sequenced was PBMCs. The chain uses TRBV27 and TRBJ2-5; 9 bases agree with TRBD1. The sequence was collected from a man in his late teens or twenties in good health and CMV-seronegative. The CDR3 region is CASRRDREETQYF. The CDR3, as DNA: TGTGCCAGCCGAAGGGACAGGGAAGAGACCCAGTACTTC.